This T cell receptor (beta chain) was profiled in a study of T cell changes during pregnancy in multiple sclerosis (dated by TCRdb to about 2019). General notes on the study: The study examined how the T cell repertoire changed over the course of pregnancy in women with multiple sclerosis.

Unmatched junction bases come to 5, with V trimmed by 5 bases and J by 6 bases. Its CDR3 holds 15 amino acids, cysteine through phenylalanine. The retained sequence is limited to the CDR3, 45 bases, with the frame set at the first base. Looking up the germline V gene yields CDR1 SGHNT and CDR2 YENEEA. Regarding this clone: The specificity of this receptor is unknown. Base qualities are not provided; no much larger clone lies one nucleotide away.

The library was prepared using the immunoSEQ multiplex PCR assay. TCRdb's version of the immuneACCESS table is confined to in-frame rearrangements and falls short of the full clone set. An unresolved V gene accounts for under half of the shortfall where checked; the remainder is of unknown origin. Across this sample there are roughly 35,000 clones, with over 90% seen only once. The top ten clones comprise 0.35% to 0.45% of the sample. The V and J segments used are TRBV11-3 and TRBJ2-2; 11 middle bases align to TRBD1. The source material was CD4+ T cells from peripheral blood mononuclear cells, sampled in the third trimester of pregnancy. The source is a female donor in good health, enrolled as a control in a pregnancy study. The CDR3 loop reads CASSTGTGGSGELFF. Read as DNA, the sequence is TGTGCCAGCAGCACCGGGACAGGGGGGTCCGGGGAGCTGTTTTTT.